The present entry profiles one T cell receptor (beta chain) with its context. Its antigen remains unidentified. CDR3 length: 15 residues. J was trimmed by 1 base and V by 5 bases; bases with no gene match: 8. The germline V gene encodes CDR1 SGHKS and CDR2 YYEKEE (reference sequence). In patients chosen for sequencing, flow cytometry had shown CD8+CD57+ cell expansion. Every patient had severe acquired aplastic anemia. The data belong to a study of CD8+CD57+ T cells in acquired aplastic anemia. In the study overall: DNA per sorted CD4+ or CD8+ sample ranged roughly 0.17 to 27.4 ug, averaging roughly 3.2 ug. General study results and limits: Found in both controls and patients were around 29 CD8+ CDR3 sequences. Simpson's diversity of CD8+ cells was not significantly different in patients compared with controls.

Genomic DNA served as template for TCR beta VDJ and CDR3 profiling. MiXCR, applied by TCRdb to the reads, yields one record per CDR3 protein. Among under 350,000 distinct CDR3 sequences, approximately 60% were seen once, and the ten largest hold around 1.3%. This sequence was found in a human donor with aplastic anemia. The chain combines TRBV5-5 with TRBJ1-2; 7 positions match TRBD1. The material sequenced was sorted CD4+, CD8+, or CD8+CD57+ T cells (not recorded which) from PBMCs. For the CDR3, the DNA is TGTGCCAGCAGATCCCAGGGACAGCTTAACTATGGCTACACCTTC. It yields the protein CASRSQGQLNYGYTF. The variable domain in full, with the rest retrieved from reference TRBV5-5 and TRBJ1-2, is DAGVTQSPTHLIKTRGQQVTLRCSPISGHKSVSWYQQVLGQGPQFIFQYYEKEERGRGNFPDRFSARQFPNYSSELNVNALLLGDSALYLCASRSQGQLNYGYTFGSGTRLTVV.